This TCR beta chain was sequenced in a study of PD-L1 blockade in urothelial cancer. The wider study: After treatment start, blood was analyzed at 3 weeks (second dose) and at 6 weeks. Counts from blood samples showed a median of 141,255 T cells.

The CDR3 runs 14 residues. Trimming removed 5 bases from V and 1 base from J; junction bases left unmatched: 3. Per germline, CDR1 SGHNT and CDR2 YENEEA. Sequencing was performed with immunoSEQ multiplex PCR; in TCRdb, only in-frame clones are kept and a portion is missing. The sample has fewer than 30,000 clones, roughly 84% seen once. Notes on this clone: Antigen specificity is unknown.

The study, taken as a whole, reports: Clones that were tumor-associated expanded more in the blood of durable-benefit patients at 3 weeks.

Time point specified: peripheral blood 6 weeks after treatment start. The sequenced sample was PBMCs, obtained around atezolizumab (anti-PD-L1) treatment. This sequence joins TRBV11-3 and TRBJ1-1, with TRBD1 identical over 8 bases. This receptor was identified in a man aged 65 to 85 with urothelial cancer. This CDR3 is CASSAQGGNTEAFF. As DNA, the CDR3 is TGTGCCAGCAGCGCACAGGGGGGGAACACTGAAGCTTTCTTT.